The 3 T cell receptor beta chains below come from one sample, sequenced in a study of cytomegalovirus exposure and HLA in healthy donors. 13 Jbeta primers and 60 Vbeta primers were used for the PCR. Profiling relied on immunoSEQ multiplex PCR, and the TCRdb table lists in-frame clones only, not all of them. Of approximately 160,000 clones listed, around 82% are singletons. The material sequenced was PBMCs. These receptor sequences come from a woman in her forties or fifties in good health and CMV-seropositive.

The genes are TRBV7-9 and TRBJ2-3; TRBD2 agrees at 15 bases. Trimming cost V 5 bases and J 4 bases; bases outside gene matches: 4. CDR1 is SEHNR, CDR2 FQNEAQ, per germline (reference sequence). This CDR3 spans 16 amino acids. CDR3 DNA sequence: TGTGCCAGCAGCCGGACTAGCGGGGGGGCGGCAGATACGCAGTATTTT. This gives the protein CASSRTSGGAADTQYF.

This chain connects TRBV27 to TRBJ2-7, with D uncertain. The CDR3 sequence is 15 residues long. CDR1 is MNHEY and CDR2 is SMNVEV in the germline V gene (reference sequence). V lost 2 bases to trimming and J lost 0 bases, with 11 bases between them. As DNA, the CDR3 is TGTGCCAGCAGTTTAACGAGCCAGGCCTCCTACGAGCAGTACTTC. It encodes CASSLTSQASYEQYF.

This chain connects TRBV6-4 to TRBJ1-2; 9 bases map to TRBD1. Unmatched junction bases numbered 7, after V lost 3 bases and J lost 5 bases. This CDR3 has 15 amino acids. CDR1 is MRHNA, CDR2 SNTAGT, per germline. This CDR3 is CASSEVPGTGYGYTF. For the CDR3, the DNA is TGTGCCAGCAGTGAGGTTCCGGGGACAGGGTATGGCTACACCTTC.